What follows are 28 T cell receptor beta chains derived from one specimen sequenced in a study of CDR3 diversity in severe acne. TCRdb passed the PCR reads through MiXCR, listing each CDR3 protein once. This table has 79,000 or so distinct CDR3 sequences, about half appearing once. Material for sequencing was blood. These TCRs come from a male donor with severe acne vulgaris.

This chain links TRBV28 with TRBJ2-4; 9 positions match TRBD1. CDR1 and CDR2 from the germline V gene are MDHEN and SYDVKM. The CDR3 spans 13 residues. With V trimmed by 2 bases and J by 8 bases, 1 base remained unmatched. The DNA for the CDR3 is TGTGCCAGCAGTTTACGGGACAGGGACATTCAGTACTTC. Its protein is CASSLRDRDIQYF.

For the CDR3, the DNA is TGTGCCAGCAGCCACCCCGGGACAGGGGTCTACGAGCAGTACTTC. Amino acid sequence: CASSHPGTGVYEQYF. The chain couples TRBV14 to TRBJ2-7; TRBD1 aligns across 10 bases. Germline lookup yields CDR1 SGHDN and CDR2 FVKESK. Trimming took 3 bases from V and 3 from J; bases not matched to a gene: 5. The CDR3 is made up of 15 amino acids.

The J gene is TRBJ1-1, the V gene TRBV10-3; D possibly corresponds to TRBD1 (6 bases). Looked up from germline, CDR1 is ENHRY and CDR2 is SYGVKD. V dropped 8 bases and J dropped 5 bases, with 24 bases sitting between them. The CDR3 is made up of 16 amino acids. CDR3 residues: CAISPSRGGYPTEAFF. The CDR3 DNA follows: TGTGCCATCTCCCCTAGTAGAGGGGGGTATCCGACTGAAGCTTTCTTT.

Written as DNA, the CDR3 is TGTGCCACCAGCAGAGCTGGGACTAGCGAAGAGACCCAGTACTTC. It codes for CATSRAGTSEETQYF. The chain combines TRBV15 with TRBJ2-5, with TRBD2 matching over 10 bases. With V trimmed by 1 base and J by 3 bases, 2 bases remained unmatched. The CDR3 has 15 residues. Per germline, CDR1 LNHNV and CDR2 YYDKDF (reference sequence).

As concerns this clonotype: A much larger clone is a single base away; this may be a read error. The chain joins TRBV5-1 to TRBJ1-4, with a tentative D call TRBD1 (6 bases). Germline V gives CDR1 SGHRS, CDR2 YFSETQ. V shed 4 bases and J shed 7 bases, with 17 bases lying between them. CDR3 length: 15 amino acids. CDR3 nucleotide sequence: TGCGCCAGCAGCGTGGCCGACAGGCTTGGTGAAAAACTGTTTTTT. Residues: CASSVADRLGEKLFF.

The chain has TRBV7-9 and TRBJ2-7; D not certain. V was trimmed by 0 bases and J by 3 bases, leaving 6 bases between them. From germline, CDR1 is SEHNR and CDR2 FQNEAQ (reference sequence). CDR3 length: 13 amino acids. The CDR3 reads CASSLADGYEQYF. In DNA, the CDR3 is TGTGCCAGCAGCTTAGCGGACGGCTACGAGCAGTACTTC.

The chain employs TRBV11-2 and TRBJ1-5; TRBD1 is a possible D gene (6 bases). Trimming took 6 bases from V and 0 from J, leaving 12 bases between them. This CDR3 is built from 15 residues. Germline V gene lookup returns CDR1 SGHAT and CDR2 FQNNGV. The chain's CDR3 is CASSQTGSSNQPQHF. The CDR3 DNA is TGTGCCAGCAGTCAAACAGGGTCTAGCAATCAGCCCCAGCATTTT.

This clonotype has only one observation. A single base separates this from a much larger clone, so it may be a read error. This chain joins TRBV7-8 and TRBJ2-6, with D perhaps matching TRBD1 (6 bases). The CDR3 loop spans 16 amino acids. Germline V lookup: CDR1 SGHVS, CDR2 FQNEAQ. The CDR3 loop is CASSFYRVPGANVLAF. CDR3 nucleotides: TGTGCCAGCAGCTTCTACAGGGTCCCTGGGGCCAACGTCCTGGCTTTC.

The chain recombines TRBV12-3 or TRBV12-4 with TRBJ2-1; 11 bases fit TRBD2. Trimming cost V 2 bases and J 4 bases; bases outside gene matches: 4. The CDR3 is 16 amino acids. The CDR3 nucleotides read TGTGCCAGCAGTTTAACCGGGACTAGCGGATACAATGAGCAGTTCTTC. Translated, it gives CASSLTGTSGYNEQFF.

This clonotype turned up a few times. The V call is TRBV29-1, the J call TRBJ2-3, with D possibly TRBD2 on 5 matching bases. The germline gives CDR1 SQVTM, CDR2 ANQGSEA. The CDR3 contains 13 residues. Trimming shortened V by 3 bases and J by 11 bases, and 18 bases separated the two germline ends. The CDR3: CSVERAQVDEQYF. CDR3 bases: TGCAGCGTTGAGAGGGCCCAGGTGGATGAGCAGTATTTT.

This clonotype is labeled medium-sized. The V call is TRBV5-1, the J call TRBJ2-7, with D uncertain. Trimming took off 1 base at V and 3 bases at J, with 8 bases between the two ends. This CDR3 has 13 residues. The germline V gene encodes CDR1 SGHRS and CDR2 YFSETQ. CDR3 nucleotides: TGCGCCAGCAGCTTGACACAGAGCTACGAGCAGTACTTC. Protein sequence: CASSLTQSYEQYF.

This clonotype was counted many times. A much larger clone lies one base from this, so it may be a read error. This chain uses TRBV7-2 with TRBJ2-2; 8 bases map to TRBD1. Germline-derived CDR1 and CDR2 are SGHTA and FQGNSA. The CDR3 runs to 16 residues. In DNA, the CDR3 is TGTGCCAGCAGCTTCCGGACAGGGTTGAACACCGGGGAGCTGTCTTTT. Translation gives CASSFRTGLNTGELSF.

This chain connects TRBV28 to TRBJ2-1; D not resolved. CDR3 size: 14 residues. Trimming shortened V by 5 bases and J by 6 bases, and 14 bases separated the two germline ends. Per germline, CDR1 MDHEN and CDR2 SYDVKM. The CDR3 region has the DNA TGTGCCAGCAGTCCGCATTTACTGGGCAATGAGCAGTTCTTC. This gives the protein CASSPHLLGNEQFF.

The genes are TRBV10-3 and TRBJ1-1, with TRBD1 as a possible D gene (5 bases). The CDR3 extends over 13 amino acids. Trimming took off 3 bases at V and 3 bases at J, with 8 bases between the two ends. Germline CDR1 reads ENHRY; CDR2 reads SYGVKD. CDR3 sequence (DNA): TGTGCCATCAGTGACAGGGTCCACACTGAAGCTTTCTTT. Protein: CAISDRVHTEAFF.

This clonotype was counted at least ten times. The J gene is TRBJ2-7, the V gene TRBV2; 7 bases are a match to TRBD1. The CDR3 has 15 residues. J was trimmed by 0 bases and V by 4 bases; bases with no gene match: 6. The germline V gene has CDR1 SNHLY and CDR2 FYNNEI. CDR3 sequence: CASSVDRAFSYEQYV. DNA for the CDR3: TGTGCCAGCAGTGTAGACAGGGCATTCTCCTACGAGCAGTACGTC.

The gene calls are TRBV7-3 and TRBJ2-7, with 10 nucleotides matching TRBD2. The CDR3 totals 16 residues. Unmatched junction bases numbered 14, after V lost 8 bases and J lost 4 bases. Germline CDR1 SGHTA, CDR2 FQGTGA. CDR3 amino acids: CASGLAGDRENYEQYF. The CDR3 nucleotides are TGTGCCAGCGGGCTAGCGGGAGACAGGGAAAATTACGAGCAGTACTTC.

The CDR3 is CASSEWIREAETQYF. The CDR3 nucleotides read TGTGCCAGCAGTGAATGGATCAGGGAGGCGGAGACCCAGTACTTC. This sequence joins TRBV6-1 and TRBJ2-5; D might be TRBD2 (6 bases). CDR1 is MNHNS, CDR2 SASEGT, per germline. The V gene lost 2 bases and the J gene lost 5 bases, with 15 bases spanning the gap. The CDR3 has 15 amino acids.

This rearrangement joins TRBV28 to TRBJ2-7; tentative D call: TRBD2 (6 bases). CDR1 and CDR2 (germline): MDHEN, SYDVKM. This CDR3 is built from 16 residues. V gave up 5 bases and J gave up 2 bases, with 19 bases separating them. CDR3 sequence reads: CASSPMGWGVPYEQYF. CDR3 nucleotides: TGTGCCAGCAGTCCGATGGGCTGGGGGGTCCCCTACGAGCAGTACTTC.

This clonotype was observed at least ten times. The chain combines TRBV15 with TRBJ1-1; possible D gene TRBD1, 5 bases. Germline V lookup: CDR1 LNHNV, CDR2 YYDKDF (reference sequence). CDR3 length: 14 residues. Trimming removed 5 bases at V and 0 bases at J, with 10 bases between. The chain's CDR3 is CATSHGGMNTEAFF. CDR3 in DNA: TGTGCCACCAGCCACGGGGGTATGAACACTGAAGCTTTCTTT.

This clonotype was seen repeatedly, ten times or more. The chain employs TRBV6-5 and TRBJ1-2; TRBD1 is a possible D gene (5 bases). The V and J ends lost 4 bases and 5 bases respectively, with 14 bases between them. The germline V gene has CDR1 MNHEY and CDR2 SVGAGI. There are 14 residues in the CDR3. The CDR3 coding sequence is TGTGCCAGCAGTTCTCCCGGGACCGCTTATGGCTACACCTTC. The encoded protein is CASSSPGTAYGYTF.

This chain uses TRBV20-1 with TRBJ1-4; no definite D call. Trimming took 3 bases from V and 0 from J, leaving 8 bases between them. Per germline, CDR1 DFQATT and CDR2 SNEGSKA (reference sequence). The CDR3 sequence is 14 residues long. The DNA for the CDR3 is TGCAGTGCTAGGCCCCTTGCAACTAATGAAAAACTGTTTTTT. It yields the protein CSARPLATNEKLFF.

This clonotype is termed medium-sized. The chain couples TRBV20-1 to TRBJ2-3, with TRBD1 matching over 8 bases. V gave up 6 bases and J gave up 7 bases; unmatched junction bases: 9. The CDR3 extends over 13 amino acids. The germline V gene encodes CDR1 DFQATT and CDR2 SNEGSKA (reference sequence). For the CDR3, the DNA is TGCAGTGCATCGGACAGGGCCGCCAATACGCAGTATTTT. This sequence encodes CSASDRAANTQYF.

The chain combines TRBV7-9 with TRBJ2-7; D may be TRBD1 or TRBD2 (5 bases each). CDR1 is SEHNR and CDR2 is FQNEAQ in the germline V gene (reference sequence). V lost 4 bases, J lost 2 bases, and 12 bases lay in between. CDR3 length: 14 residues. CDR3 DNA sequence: TGTGCCAGCAGCTGGGGACCGAGACCCTACGAGCAGTACTTC. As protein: CASSWGPRPYEQYF.

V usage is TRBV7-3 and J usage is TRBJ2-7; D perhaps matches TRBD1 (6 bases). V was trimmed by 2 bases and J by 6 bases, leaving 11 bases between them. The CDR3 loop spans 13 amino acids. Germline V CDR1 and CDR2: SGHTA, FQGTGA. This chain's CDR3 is CASSLQGSGEQYF. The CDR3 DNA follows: TGTGCCAGCAGCTTACAGGGGAGTGGCGAGCAGTACTTC.

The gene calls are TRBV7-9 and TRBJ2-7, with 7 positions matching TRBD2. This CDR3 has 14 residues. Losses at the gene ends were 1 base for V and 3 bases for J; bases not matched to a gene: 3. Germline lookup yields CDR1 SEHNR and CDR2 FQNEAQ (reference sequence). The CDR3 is CASSLGQRDYEQYF. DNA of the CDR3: TGTGCCAGCAGCTTAGGGCAGCGGGACTACGAGCAGTACTTC.

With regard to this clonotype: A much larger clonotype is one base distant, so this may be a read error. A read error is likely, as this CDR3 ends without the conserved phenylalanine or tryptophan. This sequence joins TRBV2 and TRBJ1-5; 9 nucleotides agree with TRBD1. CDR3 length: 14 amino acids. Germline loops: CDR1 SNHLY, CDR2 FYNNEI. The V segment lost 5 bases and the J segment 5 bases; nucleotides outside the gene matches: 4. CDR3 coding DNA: TGTGCCAGCAGTTGGGACAGGGACTATCAGCCCCAGCATCTT. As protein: CASSWDRDYQPQHL.

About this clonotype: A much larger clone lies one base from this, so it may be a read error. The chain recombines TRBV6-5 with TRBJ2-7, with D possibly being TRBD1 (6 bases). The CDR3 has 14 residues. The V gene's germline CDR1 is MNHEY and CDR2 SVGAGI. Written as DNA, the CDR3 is TGTGCCAGCAGTTACAAATTAACAGGGAACGAGCAGTGCTTC. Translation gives CASSYKLTGNEQCF.

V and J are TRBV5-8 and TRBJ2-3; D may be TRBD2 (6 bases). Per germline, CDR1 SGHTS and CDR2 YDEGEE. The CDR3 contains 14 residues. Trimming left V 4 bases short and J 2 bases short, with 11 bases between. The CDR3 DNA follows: TGTGCCAGCAGCCCGGGACTGTACACAGATACGCAGTATTTT. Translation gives CASSPGLYTDTQYF.